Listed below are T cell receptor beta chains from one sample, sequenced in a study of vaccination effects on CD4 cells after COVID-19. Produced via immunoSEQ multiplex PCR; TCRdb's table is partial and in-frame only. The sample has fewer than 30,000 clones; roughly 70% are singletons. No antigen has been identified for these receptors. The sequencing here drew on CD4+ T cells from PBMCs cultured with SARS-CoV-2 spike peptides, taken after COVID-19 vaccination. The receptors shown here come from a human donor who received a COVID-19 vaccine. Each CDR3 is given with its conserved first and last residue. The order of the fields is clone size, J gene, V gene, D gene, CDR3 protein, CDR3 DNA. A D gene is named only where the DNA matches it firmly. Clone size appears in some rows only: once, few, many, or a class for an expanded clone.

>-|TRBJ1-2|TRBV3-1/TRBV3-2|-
CASSQGSGTGVGYTF
TGTGCCAGCAGCCAAGGGTCAGGGACTGGGGTCGGCTACACCTTC
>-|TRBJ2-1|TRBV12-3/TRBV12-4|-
CASSRREQFF
TGTGCCAGCAGCCGCCGGGAGCAGTTCTTC
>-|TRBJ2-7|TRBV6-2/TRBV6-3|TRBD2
CASSRGLAFSYEQYF
TGTGCCAGCAGTAGAGGACTAGCCTTCTCCTACGAGCAGTACTTC
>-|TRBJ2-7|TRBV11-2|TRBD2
CASSPGTSADEQYF
TGTGCCAGCAGCCCAGGGACTAGCGCCGACGAGCAGTACTTC
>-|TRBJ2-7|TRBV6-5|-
CASRTGLYYEQYF
TGTGCCAGCAGAACAGGGCTGTACTACGAGCAGTACTTC
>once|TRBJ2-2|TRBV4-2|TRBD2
CASSHSGRGYTGELFF
TGTGCCAGCAGCCATAGCGGGAGGGGGTACACCGGGGAGCTGTTTTTT
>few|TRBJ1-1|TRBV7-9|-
CASSNRATGTEAFF
TGTGCCAGCAGCAACAGGGCCACGGGCACTGAAGCTTTCTTT
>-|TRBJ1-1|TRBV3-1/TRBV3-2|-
CASSTGTQFLNTEAFF
TGTGCCAGCAGCACCGGGACACAATTTCTGAACACTGAAGCTTTCTTT
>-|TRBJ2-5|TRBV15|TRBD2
CATSRPTSGSRETQYF
TGTGCCACCAGCAGACCAACTAGCGGGAGTCGGGAGACCCAGTACTTC
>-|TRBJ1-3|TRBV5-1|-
CASSSDLSSGNTIYF
TGCGCCAGCAGCTCGGACTTGAGCTCTGGAAACACCATATATTTT